Given below is one TCR beta chain in context. The antigen is unknown. The entry originates in a study of T cell responses to AZD1222 COVID-19 vaccine. Study as a whole: Researchers grouped second doses given at about 4 or about 12 weeks into one pool. Study-level points and caveats: The donor cohort was predominantly white British with a female majority, and clonal diversity may have been underestimated. Across the whole spike, CD4 TCRs peaked at regions 160-218 and 743-854.

In germline, CDR1 is SGHAT, CDR2 FQDESV (reference sequence). The CDR3 spans 15 residues. Trimming removed 1 base from V and 4 bases from J; junction bases left unmatched: 5. Sequencing used immunoSEQ multiplex PCR; TCRdb keeps in-frame clones, though not all of them. The sample holds roughly 140,000 clones, about 93% seen once. This sample comprised peripheral blood, obtained on day 0 of AZD1222 vaccination. This sequence was found in an adult in good health. This sequence joins TRBV11-1 and TRBJ2-3; TRBD2 agrees at 7 bases. The CDR3 nucleotides read TGTGCCAGCAGCTTAGGTGGACTAGGCGCAGATACGCAGTATTTT. Protein sequence: CASSLGGLGADTQYF.